Given below is one TCR beta chain in context. The data belong to a study of T cells after yellow fever vaccination. Study-wide context: For low cell numbers, libraries were made with SMART-Seq v4 Ultra Low Input.

This CDR3 has 16 amino acids. The germline CDR1 and CDR2 sequences are SGHRS and YFSETQ. V shed 2 bases and J 5 bases; nucleotides not matched to a gene: 10. A single record per CDR3 protein comes from TCRdb applying MiXCR to the 5' RACE reads. Of about 340,000 distinct CDR3 sequences listed, 8.7% are singletons. This clonotype was obtained from a man between 18 and 29 years old who received the YFV17D yellow fever vaccine. The chain employs TRBV5-1 and TRBJ2-5, with 9 bases that match TRBD2. The specimen comprised PBMCs, sampled on the day of the first yellow fever vaccination. The CDR3 DNA sequence: TGCGCCAGCAGCTTCGAAGAGGGACTAGCTTTGGAGACCCAGTACTTC. Translation gives CASSFEEGLALETQYF.